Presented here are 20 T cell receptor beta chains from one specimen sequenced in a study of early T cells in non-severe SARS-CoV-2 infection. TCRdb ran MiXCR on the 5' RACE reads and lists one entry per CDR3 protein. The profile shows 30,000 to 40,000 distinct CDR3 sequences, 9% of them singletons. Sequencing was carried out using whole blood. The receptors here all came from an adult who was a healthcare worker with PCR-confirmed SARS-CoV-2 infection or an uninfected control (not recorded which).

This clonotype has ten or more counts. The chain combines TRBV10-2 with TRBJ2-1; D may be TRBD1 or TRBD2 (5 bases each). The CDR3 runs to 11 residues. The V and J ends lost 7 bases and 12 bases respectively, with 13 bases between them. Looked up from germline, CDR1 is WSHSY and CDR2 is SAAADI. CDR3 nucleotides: TGCGCCAGCAAAGAGGGGAGAGTGCAGTTCTTC. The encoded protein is CASKEGRVQFF.

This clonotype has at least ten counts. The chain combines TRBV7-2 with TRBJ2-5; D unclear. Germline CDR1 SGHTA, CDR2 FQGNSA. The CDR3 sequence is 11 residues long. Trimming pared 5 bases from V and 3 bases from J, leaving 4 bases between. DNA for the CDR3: TGTGCCAGCAGCCCTAAAGAGACCCAGTACTTC. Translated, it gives CASSPKETQYF.

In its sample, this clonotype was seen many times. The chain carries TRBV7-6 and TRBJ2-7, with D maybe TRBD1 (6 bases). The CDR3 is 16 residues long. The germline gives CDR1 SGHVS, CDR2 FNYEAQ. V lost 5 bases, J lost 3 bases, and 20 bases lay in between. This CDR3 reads CASSPSRGYGGYEQYF. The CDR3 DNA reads TGTGCCAGCAGCCCATCGAGGGGGTATGGAGGCTACGAGCAGTACTTC.

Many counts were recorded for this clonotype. This chain's CDR3 is CASSLGTGDEKLFF. DNA of the CDR3: TGTGCCAGCAGCTTAGGGACAGGGGATGAAAAACTGTTTTTT. The chain uses TRBV7-6 and TRBJ1-4, with 9 bases matching TRBD1. V dropped 1 base and J dropped 6; count of bases not matched to a gene: 0. CDR3 length: 14 residues. The V gene's germline CDR1 is SGHVS and CDR2 FNYEAQ.

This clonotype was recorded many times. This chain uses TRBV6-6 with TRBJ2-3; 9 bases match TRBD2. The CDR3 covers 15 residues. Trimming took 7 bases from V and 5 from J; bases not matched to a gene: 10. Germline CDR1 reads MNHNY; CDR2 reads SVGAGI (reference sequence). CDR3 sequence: CASTFSGGGGDTQYF. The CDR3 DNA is TGTGCCAGCACTTTTAGCGGGGGTGGTGGAGATACGCAGTATTTT.

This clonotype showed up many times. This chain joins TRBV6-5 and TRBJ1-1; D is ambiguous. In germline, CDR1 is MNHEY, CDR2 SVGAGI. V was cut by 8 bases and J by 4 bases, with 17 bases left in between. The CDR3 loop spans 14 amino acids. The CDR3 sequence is CASQDRRGITEAFF. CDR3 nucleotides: TGTGCCAGCCAAGACCGTCGAGGCATCACTGAAGCTTTCTTT.

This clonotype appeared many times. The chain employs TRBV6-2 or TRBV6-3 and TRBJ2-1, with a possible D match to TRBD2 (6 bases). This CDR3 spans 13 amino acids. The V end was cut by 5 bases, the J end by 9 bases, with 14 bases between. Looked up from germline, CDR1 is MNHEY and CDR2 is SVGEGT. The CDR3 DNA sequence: TGTGCCAGCAGTCTACTGAGGGGAGGTGAGCAGTTCTTC. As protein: CASSLLRGGEQFF.

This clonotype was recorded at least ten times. As DNA, the CDR3 is TGTGCCAGCTCACCATACGTGATAGCATCTTTCTTT. Amino acid sequence: CASSPYVIASFF. The chain combines TRBV18 with TRBJ1-1; D gene ambiguous. Germline V gene data show CDR1 as KGHSH and CDR2 as LQKENI. V shed 2 bases and J shed 12 bases, with 13 bases lying between them. The CDR3 spans 12 residues. The full variable domain, rest sourced from reference TRBV18 and TRBJ1-1, is NAGVMQNPRHLVRRRGQEARLRCSPMKGHSHVYWYRQLPEEGLKFMVYLQKENIIDESGMPKERFSAEFPKEGPSILRIQQVVRGDSAAYFCASSPYVIASFFGQGTRLTVV.

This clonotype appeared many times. CDR3 sequence (DNA): TGTGCCAGCAGCCAAGATCCTTGCGGGGGGGCGGATAATGAGCAGTTCTTC. Amino acids: CASSQDPCGGADNEQFF. The V call is TRBV3-2, the J call TRBJ2-1; the D call in the table, TRBD1, was not verified against the DNA. TRBV3-2 is listed as a pseudogene. This CDR3 region has 17 residues.

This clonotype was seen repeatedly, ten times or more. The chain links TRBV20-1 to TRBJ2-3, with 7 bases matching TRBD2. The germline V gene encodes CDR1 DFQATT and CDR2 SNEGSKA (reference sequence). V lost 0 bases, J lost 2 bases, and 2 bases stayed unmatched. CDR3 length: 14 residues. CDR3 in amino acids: CSARETSFTDTQYF. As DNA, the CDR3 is TGCAGTGCTAGAGAGACTAGCTTCACAGATACGCAGTATTTT.

The CDR3 spells CASSAGIGDEKLFF. Written as DNA, the CDR3 is TGTGCCAGCAGCGCAGGGATTGGGGATGAAAAACTGTTTTTT. This chain joins TRBV9 and TRBJ1-4, with D tentatively TRBD1 (5 bases). Trimming stripped 3 bases from V and 6 bases from J, with 12 bases between. Germline lookup yields CDR1 SGDLS and CDR2 YYNGEE. This CDR3 comprises 14 residues. The whole variable domain, remainder taken from reference TRBV9 and TRBJ1-4, is DSGVTQTPKHLITATGQRVTLRCSPRSGDLSVYWYQQSLDQGLQFLIQYYNGEERAKGNILERFSAQQFPDLHSELNLSSLELGDSALYFCASSAGIGDEKLFFGSGTQLSVL.

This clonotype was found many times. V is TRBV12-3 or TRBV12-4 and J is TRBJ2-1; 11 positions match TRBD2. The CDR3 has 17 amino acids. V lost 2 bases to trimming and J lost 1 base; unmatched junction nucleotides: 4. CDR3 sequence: CASSLTSGGLSYNEQFF. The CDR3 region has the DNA TGTGCCAGCAGTTTAACTAGCGGGGGCCTATCCTACAATGAGCAGTTCTTC.

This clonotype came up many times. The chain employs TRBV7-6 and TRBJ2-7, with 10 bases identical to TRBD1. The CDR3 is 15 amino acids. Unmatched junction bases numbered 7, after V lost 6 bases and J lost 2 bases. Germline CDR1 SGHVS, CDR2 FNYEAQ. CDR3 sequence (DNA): TGTGCCAGCAGTCAAGGGACAGGGGTGACCTACGAGCAGTACTTC. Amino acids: CASSQGTGVTYEQYF.

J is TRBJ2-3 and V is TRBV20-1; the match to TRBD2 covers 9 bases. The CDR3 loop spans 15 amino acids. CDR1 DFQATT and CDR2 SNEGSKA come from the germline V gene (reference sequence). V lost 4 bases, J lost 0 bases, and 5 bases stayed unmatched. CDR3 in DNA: TGCAGTGCTATGGGACTAGCAGTTAGCACAGATACGCAGTATTTT. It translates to CSAMGLAVSTDTQYF.

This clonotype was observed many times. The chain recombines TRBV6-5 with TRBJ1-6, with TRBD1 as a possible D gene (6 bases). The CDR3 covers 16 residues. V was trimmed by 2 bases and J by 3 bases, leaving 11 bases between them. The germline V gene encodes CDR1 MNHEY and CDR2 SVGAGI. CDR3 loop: CASSYNPDSYNSPLHF. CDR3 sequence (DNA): TGTGCCAGCAGTTACAATCCGGACAGCTATAATTCACCCCTCCACTTT.

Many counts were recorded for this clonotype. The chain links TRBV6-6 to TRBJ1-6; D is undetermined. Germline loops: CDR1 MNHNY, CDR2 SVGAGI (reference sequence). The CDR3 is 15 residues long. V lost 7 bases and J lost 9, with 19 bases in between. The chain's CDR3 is CASTHPVGSSSPLHF. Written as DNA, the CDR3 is TGTGCCAGCACCCATCCAGTAGGCTCTTCTTCACCCCTCCACTTT.

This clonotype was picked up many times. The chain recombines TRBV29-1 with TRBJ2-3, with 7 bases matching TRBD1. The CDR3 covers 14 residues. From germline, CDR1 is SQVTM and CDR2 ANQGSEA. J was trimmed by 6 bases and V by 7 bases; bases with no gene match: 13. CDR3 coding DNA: TGCAGCGGACGGACAGGCTTCGGTGGGGATACGCAGTATTTT. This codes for CSGRTGFGGDTQYF.

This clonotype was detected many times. Here the CDR3 DNA reads TGTGCCAGCAGGGTGGGACACCTAAGCTCCTACAATGAGCAGTTCTTC. This codes for CASRVGHLSSYNEQFF. The gene calls are TRBV6-6 and TRBJ2-1, with D perhaps matching TRBD1 (6 bases). The V end was cut by 6 bases, the J end by 0 bases, with 15 bases between. The germline V gene has CDR1 MNHNY and CDR2 SVGAGI (reference sequence). There are 16 residues in the CDR3.

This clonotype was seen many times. The CDR3 DNA follows: TGCAGTGCCCTTGGGGGGGGGCAGGATACGCAGTATTTT. Encoded protein: CSALGGGQDTQYF. The rearrangement joins TRBV20-1 to TRBJ2-3, with D maybe TRBD2 (7 bases). CDR3 length: 13 amino acids. V lost 6 bases and J lost 6, with 16 bases in between. CDR1 is DFQATT and CDR2 is SNEGSKA in the germline V gene (reference sequence).

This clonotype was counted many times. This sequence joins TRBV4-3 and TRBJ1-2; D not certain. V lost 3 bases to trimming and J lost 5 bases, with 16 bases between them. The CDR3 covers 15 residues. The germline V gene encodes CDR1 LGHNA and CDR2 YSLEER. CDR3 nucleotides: TGCGCCAGCAGCCACTCGGCAGCACAGATTTATGGCTACACCTTC. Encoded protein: CASSHSAAQIYGYTF.